The 18 T cell receptor beta chains given below trace back to one sample, sequenced in a study of T cell repertoires in cytomegalovirus infection. A single record per CDR3 protein comes from TCRdb applying MiXCR to the reads. The sample has around 330,000 distinct CDR3 sequences, 15% to 20% seen once; the top ten hold more than 10%. The specimen was PBMCs. These receptors were taken from a human donor in good health (CMV status not recorded). Some clones in this sample may be carry-over from other donors' samples.

Ten or more counts support this clonotype. This chain connects TRBV7-8 to TRBJ2-7, with 12 nucleotides matching TRBD2. This CDR3 comprises 19 residues. CDR1 and CDR2 from the germline V gene are SGHVS and FQNEAQ. V lost 2 bases to trimming and J lost 3 bases; unmatched junction nucleotides: 14. The DNA of the CDR3 is TGTGCCAGCAGCTTACTTCAGCAACTAGCGGGGGGCCGTCGCTACGAGCAGTACTTC. As protein: CASSLLQQLAGGRRYEQYF. The full variable domain, in which reference TRBV7-8 and TRBJ2-7 provide the parts outside the CDR3, is GAGVSQSPRYKVAKRGQDVALRCDPISGHVSLFWYQQALGQGPEFLTYFQNEAQLDKSGLPSDRFFAERPEGSVSTLKIQRTQQEDSAVYLCASSLLQQLAGGRRYEQYFGPGTRLTVT.

This sequence joins TRBV5-1 and TRBJ2-7; no definite D call. The CDR3 has 15 amino acids. V gave up 0 bases and J gave up 1 base, with 11 bases separating them. Germline V gives CDR1 SGHRS, CDR2 YFSETQ. The CDR3 spells CASSLVPADSYEQYF. The CDR3 DNA is TGCGCCAGCAGCTTGGTTCCCGCTGATTCCTACGAGCAGTACTTC.

This clonotype was picked up many times. The chain joins TRBV7-2 to TRBJ2-7; TRBD1 matches at 12 bases. Germline CDR1 SGHTA, CDR2 FQGNSA. Trimming cost V 4 bases and J 5 bases; bases outside gene matches: 9. CDR3 length: 16 amino acids. CDR3 sequence (DNA): TGTGCCAGCAGCTCTACAGCCGGGACAGGGGGCAACGAGCAGTACTTC. It specifies CASSSTAGTGGNEQYF.

In this sample, this clonotype turned up many times. V usage is TRBV5-1 and J usage is TRBJ1-1; D possibly corresponds to TRBD1 (6 bases). This CDR3 contains 16 residues. Germline values: CDR1 SGHRS, CDR2 YFSETQ. Trimming pared 4 bases from V and 4 bases from J, leaving 20 bases between. The CDR3 coding sequence is TGCGCCAGCAGCCTTGTACAGGGTCTGCGTGGCACTGAAGCTTTCTTT. Its translation is CASSLVQGLRGTEAFF.

This clonotype was detected many times. This chain links TRBV28 with TRBJ2-1, with 9 bases identical to TRBD2. Germline V CDR1 and CDR2: MDHEN, SYDVKM. The CDR3 spans 16 residues. The trim removed 6 bases at V and 8 bases at J, leaving 14 bases unmatched. Written as DNA, the CDR3 is TGTGCCAGCAGCCGCCGGGGGCGGGGGGGCATCGATGAGCAGTTCTTC. It specifies CASSRRGRGGIDEQFF.

A few counts support this clonotype. The CDR3 loop is CASSLGGFSSYEQYF. In DNA, the CDR3 is TGTGCCAGCAGCTTGGGGGGTTTCAGCTCCTACGAGCAGTACTTC. The J gene is TRBJ2-7, the V gene TRBV5-8; no firm D call. The CDR3 spans 15 residues. With 0 bases removed from V and 0 bases from J, the gap between germline ends came to 10 bases. Germline V lookup: CDR1 SGHTS, CDR2 YDEGEE.

This clonotype was counted between two and nine times. The chain uses TRBV6-1 and TRBJ2-1; 9 bases fit TRBD1. The CDR3 is 16 amino acids. Germline V gives CDR1 MNHNS, CDR2 SASEGT. Germline trimming cut 5 bases from V and 4 bases from J; bases unmatched to any gene: 9. CDR3 amino acids: CASSTRQGVVYNEQFF. CDR3 nucleotides: TGTGCCAGCAGTACAAGACAGGGGGTTGTGTACAATGAGCAGTTCTTC.

This clonotype was detected many times. J is TRBJ1-1 and V is TRBV20-1; possible D gene TRBD1, 5 bases. The CDR3 runs 14 residues. Trimming removed 6 bases from V and 5 bases from J, with 19 bases in between. Germline V gene lookup returns CDR1 DFQATT and CDR2 SNEGSKA (reference sequence). This CDR3 is CSAEPGHRGTEAFF. Here the CDR3 DNA reads TGCAGTGCCGAGCCAGGACACCGCGGGACTGAAGCTTTCTTT.

The CDR3 protein is CASSPTRVVSGNTIYF. The CDR3 bases are TGTGCCAGCTCACCGACCAGGGTTGTCTCTGGAAACACCATATATTTT. The V and J genes are TRBV18 and TRBJ1-3; a possible D gene is TRBD1 (5 bases). CDR1 and CDR2 (germline): KGHSH, LQKENI. Trimming cost V 3 bases and J 0 bases, with 12 bases left between them. This CDR3 has 16 amino acids. The whole variable domain, filled in from reference TRBV18 and TRBJ1-3, reads NAGVMQNPRHLVRRRGQEARLRCSPMKGHSHVYWYRQLPEEGLKFMVYLQKENIIDESGMPKERFSAEFPKEGPSILRIQQVVRGDSAAYFCASSPTRVVSGNTIYFGEGSWLTVV.

There are many counts of this clonotype. This chain connects TRBV5-1 to TRBJ1-1; D remains unclear. Trimming removed 0 bases at V and 3 bases at J, with 12 bases between. The CDR3 has 15 residues. The germline V gene encodes CDR1 SGHRS and CDR2 YFSETQ. This CDR3 reads CASSLVVGPDTEAFF. CDR3 nucleotide sequence: TGCGCCAGCAGCTTGGTCGTCGGGCCTGACACTGAAGCTTTCTTT.

This clonotype has a count of ten or more. The rearrangement joins TRBV6-2 or TRBV6-3 to TRBJ2-7; no firm D call. The CDR3 runs to 13 residues. Germline CDR1 and CDR2: MNHEY and SVGEGT. Trimming pared 5 bases from V and 3 bases from J, leaving 11 bases between. CDR3 protein: CASSLRTGYEQYF. The CDR3 DNA follows: TGTGCCAGCAGTCTACGGACGGGCTACGAGCAGTACTTC.

Concerning this clonotype: A much larger clone lies a single base off, so this may be a read error. This chain uses TRBV6-8 with TRBJ1-1; D possibly corresponds to TRBD1 (6 bases). The CDR3 covers 16 residues. CDR1 and CDR2 (germline): MNHGY, SAAAGT. The CDR3 region is CVSTQRGAGEKTEAFF. The DNA for the CDR3 is TGTGTCAGCACCCAAAGAGGGGCAGGGGAGAAAACTGAAGCTTTCTTT.

A few counts support this clonotype. V is TRBV12-3 or TRBV12-4 and J is TRBJ2-7, with 10 nucleotides matching TRBD1. V dropped 5 bases and J dropped 3; count of bases not matched to a gene: 7. The CDR3 totals 15 residues. CDR3 DNA: TGTGCCAGCAGTCCGGGACAGGGGACCCTCTACGAGCAGTACTTC. It specifies CASSPGQGTLYEQYF.

This clonotype was recorded a few times. The V gene is TRBV18, the J gene TRBJ2-1, with a tentative D call TRBD1 (5 bases). Germline values: CDR1 KGHSH, CDR2 LQKENI. This CDR3 has 13 residues. Trimming cost V 6 bases and J 7 bases, with 13 bases left between them. CDR3 coding DNA: TGTGCCAGCTCCGACAGTTTGTATAATGAGCAGTTCTTC. Its protein product is CASSDSLYNEQFF. The full variable domain, with the rest looked up from reference TRBV18 and TRBJ2-1, is NAGVMQNPRHLVRRRGQEARLRCSPMKGHSHVYWYRQLPEEGLKFMVYLQKENIIDESGMPKERFSAEFPKEGPSILRIQQVVRGDSAAYFCASSDSLYNEQFFGPGTRLTVL.

This sequence joins TRBV10-3 and TRBJ2-4, with D unresolved. This CDR3 has 16 residues. Per germline, CDR1 ENHRY and CDR2 SYGVKD. V lost 0 bases and J 0 bases, leaving 9 bases between the germline ends. The CDR3 sequence: CAISESPAIAKNIQYF. CDR3 bases: TGTGCCATCAGTGAGTCTCCGGCCATAGCCAAAAACATTCAGTACTTC.

In its sample, this clonotype was seen many times. The chain couples TRBV7-9 to TRBJ2-5; D is perhaps TRBD2 (6 bases). The germline gives CDR1 SEHNR, CDR2 FQNEAQ (reference sequence). The CDR3 consists of 14 residues. Trimming removed 4 bases at V and 4 bases at J, with 13 bases between. The CDR3 coding sequence is TGTGCCAGCAGCTCCCCGACTAGGACAGAGACCCAGTACTTC. Residues: CASSSPTRTETQYF.

This clonotype has just a few counts. V and J are TRBV5-6 and TRBJ2-3; 7 nucleotides line up with TRBD1. Germline lookup yields CDR1 SGHDT and CDR2 YYEEEE. V lost 4 bases and J lost 2; bases outside the gene matches: 4. The CDR3 is made up of 14 amino acids. CDR3 DNA sequence: TGTGCCAGCAGCAAGGGACAGATCACAGATACGCAGTATTTT. Amino acid sequence: CASSKGQITDTQYF.

This clonotype was counted between two and nine times. The chain is built from TRBV5-5 and TRBJ2-1, with 7 bases aligning to TRBD1. Germline V gene data show CDR1 as SGHKS and CDR2 as YYEKEE (reference sequence). Trimming at V came to 0 bases and at J to 3 bases, leaving 3 bases not matched to a gene. This CDR3 spans 15 amino acids. This CDR3 is CASSLEGASYNEQFF. CDR3 sequence (DNA): TGTGCCAGCAGCTTGGAGGGGGCTAGCTACAATGAGCAGTTCTTC. Full variable domain (rest looked up from reference TRBV5-5 and TRBJ2-1): DAGVTQSPTHLIKTRGQQVTLRCSPISGHKSVSWYQQVLGQGPQFIFQYYEKEERGRGNFPDRFSARQFPNYSSELNVNALLLGDSALYLCASSLEGASYNEQFFGPGTRLTVL.